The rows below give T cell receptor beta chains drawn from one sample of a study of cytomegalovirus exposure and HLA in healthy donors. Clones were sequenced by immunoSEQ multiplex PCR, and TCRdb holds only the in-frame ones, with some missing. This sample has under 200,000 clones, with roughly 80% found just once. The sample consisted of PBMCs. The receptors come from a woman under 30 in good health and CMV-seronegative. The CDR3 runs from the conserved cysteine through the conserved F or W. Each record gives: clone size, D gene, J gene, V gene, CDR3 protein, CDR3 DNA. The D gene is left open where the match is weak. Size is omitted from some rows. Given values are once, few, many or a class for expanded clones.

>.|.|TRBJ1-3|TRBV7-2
CASSLEQGSWHTIYF
TGTGCCAGCAGCTTAGAGCAGGGGTCATGGCACACCATATATTTT
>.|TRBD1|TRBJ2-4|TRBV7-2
CASSWDRDPKNIQYF
TGTGCCAGCAGTTGGGACAGGGATCCCAAAAACATTCAGTACTTC
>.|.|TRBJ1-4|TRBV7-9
CASSRTADPNEKLFF
TGTGCCAGCAGCCGGACTGCAGATCCTAATGAAAAACTGTTTTTT
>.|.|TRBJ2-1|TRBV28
CASVTGDSIYNEQFF
TGTGCCAGCGTCACAGGGGACTCTATCTACAATGAGCAGTTCTTC
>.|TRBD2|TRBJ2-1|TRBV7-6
CASSFSGVDNEQFF
TGTGCCAGCAGCTTCAGCGGGGTAGACAATGAGCAGTTCTTC
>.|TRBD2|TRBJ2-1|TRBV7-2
CASSVGLAGLPQFF
TGTGCCAGCTCTGTCGGGCTAGCGGGCTTGCCGCAGTTCTTC
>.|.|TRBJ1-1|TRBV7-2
CASSATRSWSEAFF
TGTGCCAGCAGCGCCACCCGCAGTTGGAGTGAAGCTTTCTTT
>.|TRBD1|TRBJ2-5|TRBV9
CASSAGQGAGETQYF
TGTGCCAGCAGCGCGGGACAGGGGGCCGGAGAGACCCAGTACTTC
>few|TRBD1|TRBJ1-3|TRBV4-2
CASSQWTGANLGNTIYF
TGTGCCAGCAGCCAATGGACAGGGGCGAATCTTGGAAACACCATATATTTT
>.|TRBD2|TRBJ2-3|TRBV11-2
CASSLSGGTDTQYF
TGTGCCAGCAGCTTAAGCGGGGGCACAGATACGCAGTATTTT
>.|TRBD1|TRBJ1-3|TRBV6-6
CASSQTGAGGNTIYF
TGTGCCAGCAGCCAGACAGGGGCGGGGGGAAACACCATATATTTT
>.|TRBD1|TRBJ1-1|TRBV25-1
CATGDRGTVNTEAFF
TGTGCCACCGGAGACAGGGGGACGGTGAACACTGAAGCTTTCTTT
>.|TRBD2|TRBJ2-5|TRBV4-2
CASSQGGEGQETQYF
TGTGCCAGCAGCCAGGGGGGGGAGGGCCAAGAGACCCAGTACTTC
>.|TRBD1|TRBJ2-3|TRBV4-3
CASSQEGTGPLGDTQYF
TGCGCCAGCAGCCAAGAGGGGACAGGGCCCTTGGGTGATACGCAGTATTTT
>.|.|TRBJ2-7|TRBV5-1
CASSFDGQGGEQYF
TGCGCCAGCAGCTTCGACGGACAGGGAGGGGAGCAGTACTTC
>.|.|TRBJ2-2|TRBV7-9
CASSSTGTASGLGELFF
TGTGCCAGCAGTTCCACCGGGACAGCGAGCGGGTTGGGGGAGCTGTTTTTT
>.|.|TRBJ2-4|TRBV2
CAMGGRGSGKNIQYF
TGTGCCATGGGGGGTCGGGGTAGCGGCAAAAACATTCAGTACTTC
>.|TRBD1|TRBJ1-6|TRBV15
CATSNRTGLSPLHF
TGTGCCACCAGCAACAGGACAGGGCTTTCACCCCTCCACTTT
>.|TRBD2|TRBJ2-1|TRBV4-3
CASSQDWAGGGYNEQFF
TGCGCCAGCAGCCAAGATTGGGCGGGAGGGGGTTACAATGAGCAGTTCTTC
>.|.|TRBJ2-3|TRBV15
CATSRDARGGPTDTQYF
TGTGCCACCAGCAGAGATGCCAGGGGCGGGCCCACAGATACGCAGTATTTT
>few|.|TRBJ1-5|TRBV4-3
CASSQVGGSPQHF
TGCGCCAGCAGCCAAGTCGGGGGATCGCCCCAGCATTTT
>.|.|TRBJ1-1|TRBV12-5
CASGPRGGSTEAFF
TGTGCTAGTGGCCCTCGGGGGGGGAGTACTGAAGCTTTCTTT
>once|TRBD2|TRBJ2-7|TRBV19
CASSILAGGSYEQYF
TGTGCCAGTAGTATTTTAGCGGGAGGATCCTACGAGCAGTACTTC
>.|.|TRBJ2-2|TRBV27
CASSEIGGIPGELFF
TGTGCCAGCAGTGAGATAGGGGGAATCCCCGGGGAGCTGTTTTTT
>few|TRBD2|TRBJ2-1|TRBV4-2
CASSQVREGRNEQFF
TGTGCCAGCAGCCAAGTGCGGGAGGGCCGAAATGAGCAGTTCTTC
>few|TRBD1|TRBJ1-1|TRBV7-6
CASSPDRFSEAFF
TGTGCCAGCAGCCCGGACAGGTTTTCAGAAGCTTTCTTT
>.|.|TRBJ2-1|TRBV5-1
CASSLDVGVRYNEQFF
TGCGCCAGCAGCTTGGATGTGGGAGTCCGCTACAATGAGCAGTTCTTC
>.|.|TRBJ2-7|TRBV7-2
CASSLAEKFYEQYF
TGTGCCAGCAGCTTAGCGGAGAAGTTCTACGAGCAGTACTTC
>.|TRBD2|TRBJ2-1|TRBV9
CASSGTLAGVVNEQFF
TGTGCCAGCAGCGGAACGCTAGCGGGAGTTGTCAATGAGCAGTTCTTC
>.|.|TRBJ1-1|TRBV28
CASSLSRGLGTEAFF
TGTGCCAGCAGTTTATCTAGGGGTCTGGGCACTGAAGCTTTCTTT
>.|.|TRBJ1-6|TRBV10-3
CAISALPLSPLHF
TGTGCCATCAGTGCACTCCCCCTATCACCCCTCCACTTT
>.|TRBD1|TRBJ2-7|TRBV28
CASSPGQHLYEQYF
TGTGCCAGCAGTCCGGGACAGCACCTTTACGAGCAGTACTTC
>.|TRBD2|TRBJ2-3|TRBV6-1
CASSEDPGGSTDTQYF
TGTGCCAGCAGTGAAGATCCGGGGGGGAGCACAGATACGCAGTATTTT
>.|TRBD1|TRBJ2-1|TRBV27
CASSLTGSYNEQFF
TGTGCCAGCTCCCTGACAGGGTCCTACAATGAGCAGTTCTTC
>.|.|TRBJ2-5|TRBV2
CASREFGGYQETQYF
TGTGCCAGCAGGGAGTTCGGCGGATACCAAGAGACCCAGTACTTC
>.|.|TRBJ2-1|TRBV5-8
CASSLGTRRHTNEQFF
TGTGCCAGCAGCTTGGGTACGAGGAGGCATACAAATGAGCAGTTCTTC
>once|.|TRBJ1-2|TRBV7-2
CASSKPTDSLYGYTF
TGTGCCAGCAGCAAACCCACGGACAGTCTCTATGGCTACACCTTC
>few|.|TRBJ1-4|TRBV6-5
CASSYGGVNLNEKLFF
TGTGCCAGCAGTTACGGAGGAGTCAACCTTAATGAAAAACTGTTTTTT
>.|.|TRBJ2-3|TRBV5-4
CASSLRQGGADTQYF
TGTGCCAGCAGCTTAAGGCAGGGGGGTGCAGATACGCAGTATTTT
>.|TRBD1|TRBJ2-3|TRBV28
CASSSPGQVSDTQYF
TGTGCCAGCAGTTCTCCGGGACAGGTCTCAGATACGCAGTATTTT
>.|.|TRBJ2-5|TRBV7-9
CSSSLPAGGYRETQYF
TGTTCCAGCAGCTTACCGGCGGGTGGATACCGGGAGACCCAGTACTTC
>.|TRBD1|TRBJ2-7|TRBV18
CASSPDRLDEQYF
TGTGCCAGCTCACCGGACAGGCTTGACGAGCAGTACTTC
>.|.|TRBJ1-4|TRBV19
CASGRQARLRFNEKLFF
TGTGCCAGTGGTAGACAGGCCCGACTTCGCTTCAATGAAAAACTGTTTTTT
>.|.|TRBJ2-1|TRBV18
CASSPFRTETDEQFF
TGTGCCAGCTCACCCTTCCGGACAGAGACAGATGAGCAGTTCTTC
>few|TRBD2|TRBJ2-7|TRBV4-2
CASSPYPGLAVTGYEQYF
TGTGCCAGCAGCCCTTACCCGGGACTAGCGGTAACCGGCTACGAGCAGTACTTC
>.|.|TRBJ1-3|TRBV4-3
CASSQDHSSGNTIYF
TGCGCCAGCAGCCAAGATCATAGCTCTGGAAACACCATATATTTT
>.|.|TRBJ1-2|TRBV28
CASSLYRVDGYTF
TGTGCCAGCAGTTTATACAGGGTGGATGGCTACACCTTC
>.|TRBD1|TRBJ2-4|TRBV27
CASSLSTGQGLKNIQYF
TGTGCCAGCAGTTTATCGACGGGACAGGGACTTAAAAACATTCAGTACTTC
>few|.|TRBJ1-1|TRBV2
CASRDRPTANTEAFF
TGTGCCAGCAGGGATCGTCCAACAGCAAACACTGAAGCTTTCTTT
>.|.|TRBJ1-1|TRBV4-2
CASSQGLPNTEAFF
TGTGCCAGCAGCCAGGGCCTCCCCAACACTGAAGCTTTCTTT
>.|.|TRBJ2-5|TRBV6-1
CASRLQGTQETQYF
TGTGCCAGCAGACTTCAGGGGACGCAAGAGACCCAGTACTTC